Listed here are 9 T cell receptor beta chains from one sample, sequenced in a study of cytomegalovirus exposure and HLA in healthy donors. Profiling relied on immunoSEQ multiplex PCR, and the TCRdb table lists in-frame clones only, not all of them. This repertoire shows fewer than 250,000 clones, 86% found once; its top ten account for roughly 1.5%. The sample was PBMCs. The receptors were sampled from a woman aged 18-29 years in good health and CMV-seronegative.

The genes are TRBV5-8 and TRBJ1-5; 9 bases line up with TRBD1. The V and J ends lost 4 bases and 12 bases, in that order; junction bases with no gene match: 14. The CDR3 loop spans 15 amino acids. Germline CDR1 SGHTS, CDR2 YDEGEE. Written as DNA, the CDR3 is TGTGCCAGCAGCCTAAGAGGGACAGGGCTAAGTAACCAGCATTTT. This codes for CASSLRGTGLSNQHF.

Only one count was recorded for this clone. The chain couples TRBV5-4 to TRBJ1-5, with D maybe TRBD1 (6 bases). The CDR3 totals 15 residues. V lost 3 bases and J lost 0, with 10 bases in between. Germline V gene lookup returns CDR1 SGHNT and CDR2 YYREEE (reference sequence). The DNA of the CDR3 is TGTGCCAGCAGCTCGGGGGGCACTAGCAATCAGCCCCAGCATTTT. Translation: CASSSGGTSNQPQHF.

CDR3 loop: CASRRGQGANGYTF. Written as DNA, the CDR3 is TGTGCCAGCAGACGGGGACAGGGGGCGAATGGCTACACCTTC. J is TRBJ1-2 and V is TRBV5-6, with 12 bases matching TRBD1. This CDR3 is built from 14 residues. V trimming: 5 bases; J trimming: 6 bases; junction bases outside the gene matches: 5. CDR1 and CDR2 (germline): SGHDT, YYEEEE.

This clone was counted between two and nine times. The chain couples TRBV6-1 to TRBJ1-5, with 7 bases fitting TRBD1. The CDR3 covers 15 residues. The germline gives CDR1 MNHNS, CDR2 SASEGT. With 2 bases clipped from V and 6 bases from J, the junction kept 7 bases outside the gene matches. This CDR3 reads CASSEREAGGQPQHF. CDR3 DNA sequence: TGTGCCAGCAGTGAAAGGGAGGCAGGGGGTCAGCCCCAGCATTTT.

The chain carries TRBV30 and TRBJ1-5; D is ambiguous. The germline V and J ends were trimmed by 6 bases and 4 bases, with 13 bases remaining between them. The germline V gene encodes CDR1 GTSNPN and CDR2 SVGIG (reference sequence). The CDR3 totals 13 residues. CDR3 region: CACHSSGNQPQHF. The CDR3 nucleotides read TGTGCCTGCCACTCCTCAGGTAATCAGCCCCAGCATTTT.

This chain connects TRBV7-7 to TRBJ1-5, with 9 bases that match TRBD1. This CDR3 is built from 16 residues. Germline values: CDR1 SSHAT, CDR2 FNYEAQ (reference sequence). With V trimmed by 8 bases and J by 4 bases, 12 bases remained unmatched. The DNA of the CDR3 is TGTGCCAGCCCCTGGGGGACAGGGACCGGGAATCAGCCCCAGCATTTT. Encoded protein: CASPWGTGTGNQPQHF.

The chain combines TRBV7-8 with TRBJ2-1; the match to TRBD2 covers 13 bases. From germline, CDR1 is SGHVS and CDR2 FQNEAQ. V lost 4 bases to trimming and J lost 2 bases; unmatched junction nucleotides: 2. The CDR3 consists of 16 residues. This chain's CDR3 is CASSYGLAGAYNEQFF. In DNA form, the CDR3 reads TGTGCCAGCAGCTACGGACTAGCGGGAGCCTACAATGAGCAGTTCTTC.

J is TRBJ2-7 and V is TRBV6-5; a possible D gene is TRBD2 (5 bases). V lost 0 bases to trimming and J lost 6 bases, with 6 bases between them. There are 12 residues in the CDR3. Germline loops: CDR1 MNHEY, CDR2 SVGAGI. The CDR3 bases are TGTGCCAGCAGTTACTCCCGGGGCGAGCAGTACTTC. Protein product: CASSYSRGEQYF.

J is TRBJ1-4 and V is TRBV6-1; TRBD1 agrees at 9 bases. The V segment lost 6 bases and the J segment 8 bases; nucleotides outside the gene matches: 10. In germline, CDR1 is MNHNS, CDR2 SASEGT. CDR3 length equals 15 residues. Here the CDR3 DNA reads TGTGCCAGCAGGGGAAGGACAGGGGTTCAGGAAAAACTGTTTTTT. Protein sequence: CASRGRTGVQEKLFF.